The 15 T cell receptor beta chains below were found in one sample sequenced in a study of OX40 agonist ivuxolimab in advanced cancers. TCRdb keeps only in-frame clones here, not all; method: immunoSEQ multiplex PCR. The data show 70,000 or so clones, with approximately 80% seen just once and approximately 1% held by the top ten. Specimen: CD4+ or CD8+ T cells sorted from blood, collected in a trial of the OX40 agonist ivuxolimab. The receptor source for this set is an adult with an advanced solid tumor such as melanoma, head and neck, liver or kidney cancer.

The chain is built from TRBV25-1 and TRBJ1-1; no clear D gene. Trimming cost V 4 bases and J 5 bases, with 14 bases left between them. Germline V gene data show CDR1 as MGHDK and CDR2 as SYGVNS. The CDR3 loop spans 14 amino acids. CDR3 protein: CASSAGTGVTEAFF. The DNA of the CDR3 is TGTGCCAGCAGTGCGGGAACCGGGGTTACTGAAGCTTTCTTT.

The gene calls are TRBV5-6 and TRBJ2-5; TRBD2 matches 13 bases. The CDR3 spans 17 residues. V was pared by 0 bases and J by 1 base, with 3 bases of the junction left unmatched. The V gene's germline CDR1 is SGHDT and CDR2 YYEEEE. As DNA, the CDR3 is TGTGCCAGCAGCTTGGCCGGGACTAGCGGGGTCCAAGAGACCCAGTACTTC. This sequence encodes CASSLAGTSGVQETQYF.

The rearrangement links TRBV30 to TRBJ2-7; D may match TRBD1 or TRBD2 (6 bases each). CDR1 GTSNPN and CDR2 SVGIG come from the germline V gene (reference sequence). V was clipped by 2 bases and J by 6 bases, with 17 bases between them. There are 14 residues in the CDR3. Here the CDR3 reads CAWSYGGSLGEQYF. The CDR3 nucleotides are TGTGCCTGGAGTTACGGGGGCTCCCTAGGCGAGCAGTACTTC. Using reference TRBV30 and TRBJ2-7 for the parts outside the CDR3, the full variable domain is SQTIHQWPATLVQPVGSPLSLECTVEGTSNPNLYWYRQAAGRGLQLLFYSVGIGQISSEVPQNLSASRPQDRQFILSSKKLLLSDSGFYLCAWSYGGSLGEQYFGPGTRLTVT.

On this clone itself: One end of the junction fails to match germline, which may point to a read error. The chain combines TRBV19 with TRBJ1-6, with D possibly matching TRBD1 (6 bases). This CDR3 contains 16 residues. From germline, CDR1 is LNHDA and CDR2 SQIVND (reference sequence). CDR3 nucleotide sequence: TGTGCCAGTAGTCGGTCAGGGGTCTCCGATAATTCACCCCTCCACTTT. This codes for CASSRSGVSDNSPLHF.

The gene calls are TRBV7-7 and TRBJ1-3; possibly TRBD1 for D (5 bases). The V and J ends lost 5 bases and 0 bases respectively, with 11 bases between them. The CDR3 is made up of 15 amino acids. CDR1 SSHAT and CDR2 FNYEAQ come from the germline V gene (reference sequence). CDR3 loop: CASSRGQGSGNTIYF. In DNA, the CDR3 is TGTGCCAGCAGCCGTGGGCAGGGCTCTGGAAACACCATATATTTT. The variable domain in full, with the rest retrieved from reference TRBV7-7 and TRBJ1-3, is GAGVSQSPRYKVTKRGQDVTLRCDPISSHATLYWYQQALGQGPEFLTYFNYEAQPDKSGLPSDRFSAERPEGSISTLTIQRTEQRDSAMYRCASSRGQGSGNTIYFGEGSWLTVV.

J is TRBJ2-1 and V is TRBV6-5; tentative D call: TRBD2 (5 bases). The CDR3 covers 15 residues. V was pared by 6 bases and J by 0 bases, with 12 bases between. From germline, CDR1 is MNHEY and CDR2 SVGAGI. For the CDR3, the DNA is TGTGCCAGCAGCCCGGGATCAAGCTCCTACAATGAGCAGTTCTTC. Residues: CASSPGSSSYNEQFF.

V usage is TRBV6-1 and J usage is TRBJ2-3; D is unresolved. Between the trimmed V and J ends, which lost 7 bases and 1 base, there was a span of 6 bases. The CDR3 runs 12 residues. Per the germline V gene, CDR1 is MNHNS and CDR2 is SASEGT. CDR3 coding DNA: TGTGCCAGCACCACCGGCACAGATACGCAGTATTTT. It translates to CASTTGTDTQYF.

This clone was counted between two and nine times. This chain joins TRBV6-6 and TRBJ2-5, with D uncertain. The CDR3 extends over 14 amino acids. Per germline, CDR1 MNHNY and CDR2 SVGAGI (reference sequence). V lost 2 bases to trimming and J lost 5 bases, with 12 bases between them. CDR3 in amino acids: CASSYDHLGETQYF. Written as DNA, the CDR3 is TGTGCCAGCAGTTACGACCACCTCGGGGAGACCCAGTACTTC.

This clone was seen a single time. The chain joins TRBV2 to TRBJ1-1; 9 bases fit TRBD1. J lost 4 bases, V lost 7 bases, and 10 bases had no gene match. CDR3 size: 15 residues. Germline CDR1 and CDR2: SNHLY and FYNNEI. This CDR3 reads CASTVLGTGITEAFF. In nucleotides, the CDR3 is TGTGCCAGCACTGTCCTAGGGACAGGGATCACTGAAGCTTTCTTT.

The chain's CDR3 is CASSLKGAGTEAFF. The CDR3 DNA reads TGTGCCAGCAGCTTAAAGGGGGCAGGGACTGAAGCTTTCTTT. The chain recombines TRBV7-9 with TRBJ1-1, with 7 positions matching TRBD1. After removal of 2 bases from V and 5 bases from J, the junction contained 5 bases not matched to a gene. This CDR3 contains 14 residues. Germline V gives CDR1 SEHNR, CDR2 FQNEAQ (reference sequence).

This chain connects TRBV30 to TRBJ1-3, with 9 bases aligning to TRBD1. Per germline, CDR1 GTSNPN and CDR2 SVGIG (reference sequence). The ends lost 8 bases at V and 3 bases at J; junction bases unmatched: 8. The CDR3 is made up of 14 amino acids. DNA for the CDR3: TGTGCCAGCCCGGACAGGGGCCTTGGAAACACCATATATTTT. This gives the protein CASPDRGLGNTIYF.

The sample holds a few counts of this clone. The chain has TRBV19 and TRBJ2-7; D is perhaps TRBD2 (5 bases). The CDR3 is made up of 13 amino acids. V lost 1 base, J lost 3 bases, and 7 bases lay in between. Germline assignment: CDR1 LNHDA and CDR2 SQIVND (reference sequence). The CDR3 coding sequence is TGTGCCAGTAGTATAGCCCGGGACTACGAGCAGTACTTC. It translates to CASSIARDYEQYF.

The chain carries TRBV9 and TRBJ1-3, with 7 bases aligning to TRBD1. The CDR3 runs to 15 residues. V lost 3 bases and J lost 2; bases outside the gene matches: 5. Germline lookup yields CDR1 SGDLS and CDR2 YYNGEE. The CDR3 DNA reads as TGTGCCAGCAGCGCGGGGGACAGCCCTGGAAACACCATATATTTT. It encodes CASSAGDSPGNTIYF. The variable domain in full, with the rest retrieved from reference TRBV9 and TRBJ1-3, is DSGVTQTPKHLITATGQRVTLRCSPRSGDLSVYWYQQSLDQGLQFLIQYYNGEERAKGNILERFSAQQFPDLHSELNLSSLELGDSALYFCASSAGDSPGNTIYFGEGSWLTVV.

This sequence joins TRBV27 and TRBJ1-5, with D maybe TRBD1 (6 bases). The CDR3 has 15 residues. The germline CDR1 and CDR2 sequences are MNHEY and SMNVEV (reference sequence). Trimming took 4 bases from V and 2 from J, leaving 12 bases between them. CDR3 amino acids: CASSWGAGGNQPQHF. The CDR3 nucleotides are TGTGCCAGCAGTTGGGGGGCAGGGGGCAATCAGCCCCAGCATTTT.

The rearrangement joins TRBV5-8 to TRBJ1-5; D possibly corresponds to TRBD1 (6 bases). The CDR3 has 16 amino acids. Germline assignment: CDR1 SGHTS and CDR2 YDEGEE. V was cut by 0 bases and J by 1 base, with 11 bases left in between. This chain's CDR3 is CASSLGGTGSNQPQHF. DNA for the CDR3: TGTGCCAGCAGCTTGGGGGGCACAGGGAGCAATCAGCCCCAGCATTTT.